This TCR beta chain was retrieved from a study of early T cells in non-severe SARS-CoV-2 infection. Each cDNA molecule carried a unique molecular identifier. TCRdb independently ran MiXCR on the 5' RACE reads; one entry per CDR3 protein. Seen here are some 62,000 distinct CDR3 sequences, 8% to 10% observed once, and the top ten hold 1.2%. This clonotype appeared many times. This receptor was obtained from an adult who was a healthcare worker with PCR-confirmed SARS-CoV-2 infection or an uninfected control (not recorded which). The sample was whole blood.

The CDR3 bases are TGTGCCAGCAGCGGTGGATATATAAAACTGTTTTTT. The encoded protein is CASSGGYIKLFF. J is TRBJ1-4 and V is TRBV28, with D unresolved. V was trimmed by 6 bases and J by 10 bases, leaving 12 bases between them. The germline V gene encodes CDR1 MDHEN and CDR2 SYDVKM. The CDR3 contains 12 residues.